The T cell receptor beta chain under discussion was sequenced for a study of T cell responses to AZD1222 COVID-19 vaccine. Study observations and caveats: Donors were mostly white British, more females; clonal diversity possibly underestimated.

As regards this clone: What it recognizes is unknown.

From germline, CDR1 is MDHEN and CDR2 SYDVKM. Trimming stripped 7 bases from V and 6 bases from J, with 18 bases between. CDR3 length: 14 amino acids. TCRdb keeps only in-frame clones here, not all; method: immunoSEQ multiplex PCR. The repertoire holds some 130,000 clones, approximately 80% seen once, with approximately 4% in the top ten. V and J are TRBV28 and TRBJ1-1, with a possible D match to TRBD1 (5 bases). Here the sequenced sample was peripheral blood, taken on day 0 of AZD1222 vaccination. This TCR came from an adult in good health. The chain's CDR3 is CASTEGIRVPEAFF. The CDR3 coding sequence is TGTGCCAGCACCGAGGGGATCCGGGTCCCTGAAGCTTTCTTT.